Shown below are 2 T cell receptor beta chains from a single sample sequenced in a study of blood T cell repertoires in COVID-19. The table came from immunoSEQ multiplex PCR; TCRdb's copy has only in-frame clones and leaves some out. This sample has roughly 8,500 clones, with around 85% found just once. The material sequenced was peripheral blood. Receptors originate from a human donor in a cohort sampled during active COVID-19.

This sequence joins TRBV7-8 and TRBJ2-3, with no clear D. V shed 2 bases and J shed 4 bases, with 10 bases lying between them. The CDR3 has 14 residues. Germline lookup yields CDR1 SGHVS and CDR2 FQNEAQ. The CDR3 bases are TGTGCCAGCAGCTTACTACCGAACTCAGATACGCAGTATTTT. Its translation: CASSLLPNSDTQYF.

The genes are TRBV9 and TRBJ2-3; TRBD2 agrees at 7 bases. Trimming took 0 bases from V and 3 from J; bases not matched to a gene: 7. The CDR3 is 16 amino acids. The germline V gene encodes CDR1 SGDLS and CDR2 YYNGEE. The CDR3 DNA follows: TGTGCCAGCAGCGTAGGAACGGGAGGTTGGACAGATACGCAGTATTTT. This encodes CASSVGTGGWTDTQYF.